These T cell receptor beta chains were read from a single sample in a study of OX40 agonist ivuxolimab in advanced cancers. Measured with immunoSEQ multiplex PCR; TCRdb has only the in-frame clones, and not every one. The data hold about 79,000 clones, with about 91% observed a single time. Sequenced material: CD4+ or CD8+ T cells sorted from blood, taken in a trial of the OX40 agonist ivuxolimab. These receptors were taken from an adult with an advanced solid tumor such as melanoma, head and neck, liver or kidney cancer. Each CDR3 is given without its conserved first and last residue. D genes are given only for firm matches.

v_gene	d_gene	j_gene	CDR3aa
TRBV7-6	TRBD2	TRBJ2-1	ASSPLGGGRMVYNEQF
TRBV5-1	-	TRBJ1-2	ASSLVADQAGYT
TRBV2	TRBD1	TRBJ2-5	ASSVRDRGYGTQY
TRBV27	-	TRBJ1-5	ASSGGLSNQPQH
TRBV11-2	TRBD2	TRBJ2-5	ASSRLKPSGGETQY
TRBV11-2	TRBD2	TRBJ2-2	ASIRGLAGNTGELF
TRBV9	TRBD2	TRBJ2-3	ASNPTSGRAATDTQY
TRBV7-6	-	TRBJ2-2	ASSSLYGRGNPGELF
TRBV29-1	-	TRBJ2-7	SAISGTLIHEQY
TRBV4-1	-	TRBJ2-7	ASSQAPGLSYEQY
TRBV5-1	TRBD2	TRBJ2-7	ASSLGGRLAGGYEQY
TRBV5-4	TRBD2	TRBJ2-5	ASSLGAGGPGETQY
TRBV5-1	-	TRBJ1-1	ASSLAPRDEAF
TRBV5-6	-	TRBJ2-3	ASSVADTQY
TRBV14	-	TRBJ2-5	ASSQDLGTQETQY
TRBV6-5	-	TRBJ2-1	ASTGTEHNEQF
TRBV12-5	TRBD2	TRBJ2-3	ASGLVRSGTSTYTDTQY
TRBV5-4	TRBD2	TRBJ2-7	ASSAPGLEAYEQY
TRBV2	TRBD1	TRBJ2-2	ASRLNRGTGELF
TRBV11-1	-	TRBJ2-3	ASSLDRTDTQY
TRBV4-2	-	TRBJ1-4	ASSQEGAFRTNEKLF
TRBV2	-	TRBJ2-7	ASSVYEQY
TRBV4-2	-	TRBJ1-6	ASSQAQNNSPLH
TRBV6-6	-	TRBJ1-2	ASSGGNGYT
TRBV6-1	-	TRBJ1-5	ASSEWGQPQH
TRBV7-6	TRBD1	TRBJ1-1	ASSLERDRGLNTEAF
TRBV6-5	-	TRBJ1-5	ASSLRPGQPQH
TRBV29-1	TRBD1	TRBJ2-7	SVETGVYEQY
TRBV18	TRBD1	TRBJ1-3	ASSPGQVYSGNTIY
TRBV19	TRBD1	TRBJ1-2	ASRGQGSGYT
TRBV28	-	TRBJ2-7	ASSLASIPYEQY
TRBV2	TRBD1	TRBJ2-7	ASRTGPSYEQY
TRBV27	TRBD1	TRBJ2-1	ASSTWTGGANNEQF
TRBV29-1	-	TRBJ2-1	SVAPSGLLSHEQF
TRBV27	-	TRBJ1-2	ASSLFGGTYGYT
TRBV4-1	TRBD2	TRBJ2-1	ASSNPGLAGGPFNEQF
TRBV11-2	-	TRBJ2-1	ASSSFGLSDNNEQF
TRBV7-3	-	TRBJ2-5	ASSAGGGSETQY
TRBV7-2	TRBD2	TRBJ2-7	ASSHGLGYEQY
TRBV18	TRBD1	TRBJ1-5	ASSHEPGQGGQPQH
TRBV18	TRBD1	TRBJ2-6	ASSPRGSGANVLT
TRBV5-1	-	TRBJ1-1	ASSYLGGRNTEAF
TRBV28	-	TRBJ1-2	ASSPPNYGYT
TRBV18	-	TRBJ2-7	ASSPPGSSYEQY
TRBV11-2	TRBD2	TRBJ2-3	ASSFTSGSTDTQY
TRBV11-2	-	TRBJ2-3	ASSLNHGIRVADTQY
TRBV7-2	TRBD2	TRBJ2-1	ASSRPGLANDNEQF
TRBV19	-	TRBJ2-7	ASSILSGVGEQY